This entry is about one TCR beta chain. This sample is part of a study of CD8 T cells in Susac syndrome. Roughly 0.5 to 1 ug RNA was reverse transcribed with random hexamers. Using its own MiXCR run on the immunoSEQ multiplex PCR reads, TCRdb lists one record per CDR3 protein. Among 100,000 to 150,000 distinct CDR3 sequences listed, approximately 96% were seen once. Deletions cut 4 bases from V and 1 base from J, with 15 bases between. The CDR3 spans 16 residues. Germline V CDR1 and CDR2: SGHRS, YFSETQ. The sample was CD4+ T cells from PBMCs. This TCR was recovered from a human donor in good health. The chain carries TRBV5-1 and TRBJ1-5; D is undetermined. The CDR3 DNA sequence: TGCGCCAGCAGCCCGGACGGGGTCTACAGCAATCAGCCCCAGCATTTT. Its protein is CASSPDGVYSNQPQHF.